This TCR beta chain comes out of a study of T cell responses to AZD1222 COVID-19 vaccine. Sequencing used immunoSEQ multiplex PCR; TCRdb keeps in-frame clones, though not all of them. The data hold 250,000 or so clones, with approximately 93% observed a single time. This CDR3 region has 14 residues. V lost 7 bases and J 3 bases, leaving 15 bases between the germline ends. CDR1 and CDR2 from the germline V gene are MGHDK and SYGVNS. The starting material was peripheral blood, obtained on day 0 of AZD1222 vaccination. The chain recombines TRBV25-1 with TRBJ1-1, with D hard to call. This clonotype was sampled from an adult in good health. The DNA for the CDR3 is TGTGCCAGCACTCCTCGGGGTCCTGACACTGAAGCTTTCTTT. This codes for CASTPRGPDTEAFF.